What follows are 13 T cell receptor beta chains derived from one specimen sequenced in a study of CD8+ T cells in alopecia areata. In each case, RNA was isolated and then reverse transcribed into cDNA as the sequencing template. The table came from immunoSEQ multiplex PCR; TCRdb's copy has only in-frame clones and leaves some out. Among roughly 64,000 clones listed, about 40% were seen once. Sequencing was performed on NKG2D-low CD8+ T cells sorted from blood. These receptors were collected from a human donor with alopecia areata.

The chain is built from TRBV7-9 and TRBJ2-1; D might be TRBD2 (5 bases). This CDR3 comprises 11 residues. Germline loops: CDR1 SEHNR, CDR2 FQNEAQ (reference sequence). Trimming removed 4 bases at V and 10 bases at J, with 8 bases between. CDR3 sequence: CASSSEEEQFF. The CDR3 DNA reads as TGTGCCAGCAGCTCGGAGGAGGAGCAGTTCTTC.

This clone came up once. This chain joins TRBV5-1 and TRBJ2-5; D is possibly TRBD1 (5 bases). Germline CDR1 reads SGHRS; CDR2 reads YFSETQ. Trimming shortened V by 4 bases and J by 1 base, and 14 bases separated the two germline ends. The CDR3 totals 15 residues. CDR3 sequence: CASSPLTETQETQYF. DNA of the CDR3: TGCGCCAGCAGCCCTCTGACAGAAACCCAAGAGACCCAGTACTTC.

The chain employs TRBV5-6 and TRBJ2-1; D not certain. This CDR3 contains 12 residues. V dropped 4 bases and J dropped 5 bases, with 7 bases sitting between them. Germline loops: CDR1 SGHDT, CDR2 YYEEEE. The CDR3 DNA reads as TGTGCCAGCAGCCCGGCCCACAATGAGCAGTTCTTC. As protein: CASSPAHNEQFF.

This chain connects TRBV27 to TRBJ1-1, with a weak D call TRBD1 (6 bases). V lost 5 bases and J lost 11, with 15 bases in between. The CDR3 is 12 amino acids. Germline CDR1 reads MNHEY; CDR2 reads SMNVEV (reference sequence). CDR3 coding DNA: TGTGCCAGCAGTCCGAGGGGGGGCAATGCTTTCTTT. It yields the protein CASSPRGGNAFF.

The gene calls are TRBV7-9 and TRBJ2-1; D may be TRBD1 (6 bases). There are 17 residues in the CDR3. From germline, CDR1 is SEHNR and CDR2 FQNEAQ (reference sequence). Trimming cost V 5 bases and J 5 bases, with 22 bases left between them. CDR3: CASSPRDNDRYHNEQFF. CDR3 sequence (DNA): TGTGCCAGCAGCCCAAGGGACAACGACAGGTACCACAATGAGCAGTTCTTC. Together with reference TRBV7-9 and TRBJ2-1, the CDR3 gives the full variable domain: DTGVSQNPRHKITKRGQNVTFRCDPISEHNRLYWYRQTLGQGPEFLTYFQNEAQLEKSRLLSDRFSAERPKGSFSTLEIQRTEQGDSAMYLCASSPRDNDRYHNEQFFGPGTRLTVL.

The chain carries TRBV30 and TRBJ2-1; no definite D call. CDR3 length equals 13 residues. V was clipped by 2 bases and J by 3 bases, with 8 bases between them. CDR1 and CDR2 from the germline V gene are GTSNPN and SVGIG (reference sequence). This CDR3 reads CAWSLIDYNEQFF. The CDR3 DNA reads TGTGCCTGGAGTCTTATTGACTACAATGAGCAGTTCTTC. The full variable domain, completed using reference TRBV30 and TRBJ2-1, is SQTIHQWPATLVQPVGSPLSLECTVEGTSNPNLYWYRQAAGRGLQLLFYSVGIGQISSEVPQNLSASRPQDRQFILSSKKLLLSDSGFYLCAWSLIDYNEQFFGPGTRLTVL.

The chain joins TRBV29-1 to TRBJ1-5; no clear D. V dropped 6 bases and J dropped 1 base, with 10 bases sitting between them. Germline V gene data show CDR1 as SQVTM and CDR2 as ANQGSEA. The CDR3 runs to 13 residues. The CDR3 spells CSVTLGSNQPQHF. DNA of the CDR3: TGCAGCGTAACACTGGGGAGCAATCAGCCCCAGCATTTT.

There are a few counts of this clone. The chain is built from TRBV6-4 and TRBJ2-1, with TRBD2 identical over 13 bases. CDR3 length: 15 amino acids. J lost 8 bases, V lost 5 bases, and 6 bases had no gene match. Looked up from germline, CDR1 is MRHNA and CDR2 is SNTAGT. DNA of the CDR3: TGTGCCAGCAGTCCCGGGACTAGCGGGGTCGATGAGCAGTTCTTC. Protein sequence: CASSPGTSGVDEQFF.

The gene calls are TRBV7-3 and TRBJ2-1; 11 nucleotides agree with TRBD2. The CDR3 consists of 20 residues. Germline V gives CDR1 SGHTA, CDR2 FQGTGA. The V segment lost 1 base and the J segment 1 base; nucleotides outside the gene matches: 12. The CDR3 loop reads CASSLRLIGTSGSSYNEQFF. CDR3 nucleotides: TGTGCCAGCAGCTTAAGGTTGATTGGGACTAGCGGATCGTCCTACAATGAGCAGTTCTTC.

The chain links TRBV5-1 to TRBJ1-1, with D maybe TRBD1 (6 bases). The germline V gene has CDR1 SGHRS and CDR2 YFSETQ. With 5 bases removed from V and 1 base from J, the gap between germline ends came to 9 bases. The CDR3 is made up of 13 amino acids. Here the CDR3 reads CASSRTANTEAFF. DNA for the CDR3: TGCGCCAGCAGTCGGACAGCGAACACTGAAGCTTTCTTT. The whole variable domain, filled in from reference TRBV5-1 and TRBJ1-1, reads KAGVTQTPRYLIKTRGQQVTLSCSPISGHRSVSWYQQTPGQGLQFLFEYFSETQRNKGNFPGRFSGRQFSNSRSEMNVSTLELGDSALYLCASSRTANTEAFFGQGTRLTVV.

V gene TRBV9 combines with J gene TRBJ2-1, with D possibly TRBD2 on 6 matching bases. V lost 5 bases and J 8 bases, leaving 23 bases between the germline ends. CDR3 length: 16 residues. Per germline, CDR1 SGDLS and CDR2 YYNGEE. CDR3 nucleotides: TGTGCCAGCAGTGGGTGGGGGGACCTTACCCTGGATGAGCAGTTCTTC. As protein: CASSGWGDLTLDEQFF.

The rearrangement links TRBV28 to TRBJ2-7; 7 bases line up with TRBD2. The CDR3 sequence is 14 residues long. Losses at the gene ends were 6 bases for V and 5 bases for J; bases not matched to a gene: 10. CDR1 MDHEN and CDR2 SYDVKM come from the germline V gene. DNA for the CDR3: TGTGCCAGCAGGAAAGTGCGGGAGCGGAACGAGCAGTACTTC. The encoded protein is CASRKVRERNEQYF.

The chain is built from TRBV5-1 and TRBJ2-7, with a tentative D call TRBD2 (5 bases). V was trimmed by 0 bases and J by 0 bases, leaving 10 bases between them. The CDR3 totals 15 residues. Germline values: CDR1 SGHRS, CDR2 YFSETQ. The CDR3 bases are TGCGCCAGCAGCTTGGAATTAGCGCCCTCCTACGAGCAGTACTTC. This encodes CASSLELAPSYEQYF.